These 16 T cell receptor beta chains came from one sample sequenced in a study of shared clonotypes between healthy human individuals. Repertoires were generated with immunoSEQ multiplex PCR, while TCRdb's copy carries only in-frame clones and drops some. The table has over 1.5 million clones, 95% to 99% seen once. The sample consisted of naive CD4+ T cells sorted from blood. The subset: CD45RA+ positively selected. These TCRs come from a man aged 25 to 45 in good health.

The CDR3 DNA reads as TGTGCCAGCAGCTTAGGTCCGGTCACTGGGGAGCTGTTTTTT. This encodes CASSLGPVTGELFF. The genes are TRBV7-2 and TRBJ2-2; D is unresolved. Trimming took 1 base from V and 8 from J, leaving 11 bases between them. CDR1 SGHTA and CDR2 FQGNSA come from the germline V gene. This CDR3 is built from 14 residues.

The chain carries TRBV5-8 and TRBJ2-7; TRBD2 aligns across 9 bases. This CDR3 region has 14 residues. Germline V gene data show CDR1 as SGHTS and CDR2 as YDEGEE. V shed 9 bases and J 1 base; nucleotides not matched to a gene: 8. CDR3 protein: CATRPAGGSYEQYF. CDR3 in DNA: TGTGCCACTCGGCCGGCGGGAGGGTCCTACGAGCAGTACTTC. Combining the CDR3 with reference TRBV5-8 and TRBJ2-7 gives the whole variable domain EAGVTQSPTHLIKTRGQQATLRCSPISGHTSVYWYQQALGLGLQFLLWYDEGEERNRGNFPPRFSGRQFPNYSSELNVNALELEDSALYLCATRPAGGSYEQYFGPGTRLTVT.

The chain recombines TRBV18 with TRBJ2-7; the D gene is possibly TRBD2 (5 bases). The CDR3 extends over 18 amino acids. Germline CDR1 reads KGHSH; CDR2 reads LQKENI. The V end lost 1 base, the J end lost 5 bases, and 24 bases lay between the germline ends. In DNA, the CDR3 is TGTGCCAGCTCACCACGGGATGCCCGAGGGATCGGTGGGCACGAGCAGTACTTC. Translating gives CASSPRDARGIGGHEQYF.

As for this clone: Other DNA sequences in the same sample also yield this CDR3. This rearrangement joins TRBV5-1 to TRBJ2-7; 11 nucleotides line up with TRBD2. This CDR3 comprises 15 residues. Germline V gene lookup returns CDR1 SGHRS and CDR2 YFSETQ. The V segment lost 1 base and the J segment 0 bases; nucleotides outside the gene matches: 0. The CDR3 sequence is CASSLLAGGSYEQYF. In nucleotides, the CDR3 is TGCGCCAGCAGCTTGCTAGCGGGGGGCTCCTACGAGCAGTACTTC.

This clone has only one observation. CDR3 nucleotides: TGTGCCAGCTCACCGCAATCGGGGCCCTACAATGAGCAGTTCTTC. Protein: CASSPQSGPYNEQFF. The chain employs TRBV18 and TRBJ2-1; D is perhaps TRBD1 or TRBD2 (5 bases each). The CDR3 is 15 residues long. Trimming cost V 3 bases and J 2 bases, with 11 bases left between them. CDR1 is KGHSH and CDR2 is LQKENI in the germline V gene.

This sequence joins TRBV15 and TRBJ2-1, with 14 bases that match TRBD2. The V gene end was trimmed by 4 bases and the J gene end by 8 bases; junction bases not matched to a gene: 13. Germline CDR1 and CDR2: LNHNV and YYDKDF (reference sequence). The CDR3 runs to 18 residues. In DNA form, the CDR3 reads TGTGCCACCAGCAACCCTGGACTAGCGGGAGGATCTCTCCATGAGCAGTTCTTC. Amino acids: CATSNPGLAGGSLHEQFF.

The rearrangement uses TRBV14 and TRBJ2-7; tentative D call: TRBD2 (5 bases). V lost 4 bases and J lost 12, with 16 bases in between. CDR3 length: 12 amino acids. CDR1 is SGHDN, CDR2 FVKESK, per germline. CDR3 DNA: TGTGCCAGCAGCCGTCGGACTCAGCCCTTGTACTTC. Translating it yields CASSRRTQPLYF.

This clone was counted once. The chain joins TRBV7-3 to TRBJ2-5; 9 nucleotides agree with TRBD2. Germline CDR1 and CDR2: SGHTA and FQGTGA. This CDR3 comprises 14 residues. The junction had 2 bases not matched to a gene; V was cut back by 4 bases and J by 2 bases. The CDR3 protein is CASSSSGAQETQYF. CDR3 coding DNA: TGTGCCAGCAGCTCTAGCGGGGCACAAGAGACCCAGTACTTC.

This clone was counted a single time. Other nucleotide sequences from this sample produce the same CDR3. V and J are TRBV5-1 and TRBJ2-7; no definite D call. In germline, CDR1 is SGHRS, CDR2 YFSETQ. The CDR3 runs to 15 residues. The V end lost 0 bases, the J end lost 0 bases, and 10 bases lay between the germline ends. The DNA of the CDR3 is TGCGCCAGCAGCTTGGGTGGTGATTTCTCCTACGAGCAGTACTTC. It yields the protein CASSLGGDFSYEQYF.

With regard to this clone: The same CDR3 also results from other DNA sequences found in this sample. CDR3 DNA sequence: TGTGCCAGCAGCTTAGAGGGTGAGCAGTTCTTC. It encodes CASSLEGEQFF. V is TRBV7-9 and J is TRBJ2-1, with D hard to call. V was cut by 1 base and J by 9 bases, with 4 bases left in between. The CDR3 is made up of 11 amino acids. Germline V gives CDR1 SEHNR, CDR2 FQNEAQ (reference sequence).

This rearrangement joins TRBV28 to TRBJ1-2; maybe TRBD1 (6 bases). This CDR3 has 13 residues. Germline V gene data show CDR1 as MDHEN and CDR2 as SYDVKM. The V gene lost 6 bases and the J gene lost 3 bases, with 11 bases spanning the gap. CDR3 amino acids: CASSEGQHYGYTF. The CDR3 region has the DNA TGTGCCAGCAGCGAAGGACAGCACTATGGCTACACCTTC.

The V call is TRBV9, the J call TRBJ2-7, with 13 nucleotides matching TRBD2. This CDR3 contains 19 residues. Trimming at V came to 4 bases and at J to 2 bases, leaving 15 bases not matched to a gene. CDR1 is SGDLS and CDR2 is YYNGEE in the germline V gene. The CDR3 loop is CASSPLLGTSGAKPYEQYF. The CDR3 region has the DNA TGTGCCAGCAGCCCTCTCCTCGGGACTAGCGGGGCAAAACCCTACGAGCAGTACTTC.

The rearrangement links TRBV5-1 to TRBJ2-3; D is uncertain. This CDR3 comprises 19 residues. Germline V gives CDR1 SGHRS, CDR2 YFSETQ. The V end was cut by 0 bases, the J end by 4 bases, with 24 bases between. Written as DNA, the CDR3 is TGCGCCAGCAGCTTGGGAACTGCCGGGCCCTCCTCCGTCGCAGATACGCAGTATTTT. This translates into CASSLGTAGPSSVADTQYF.

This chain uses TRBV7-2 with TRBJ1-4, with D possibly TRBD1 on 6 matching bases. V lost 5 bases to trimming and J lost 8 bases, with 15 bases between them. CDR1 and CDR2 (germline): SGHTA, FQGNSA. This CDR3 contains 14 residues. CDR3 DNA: TGTGCCAGCAGCAAAGGGGGGGAACTCGAAAAACTGTTTTTT. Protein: CASSKGGELEKLFF.

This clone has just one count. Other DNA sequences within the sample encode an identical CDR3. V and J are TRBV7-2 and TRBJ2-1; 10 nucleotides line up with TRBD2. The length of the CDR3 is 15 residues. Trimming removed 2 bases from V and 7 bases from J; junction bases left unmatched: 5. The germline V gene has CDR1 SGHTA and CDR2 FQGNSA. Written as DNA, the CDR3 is TGTGCCAGCAGCTTACAAGCGGGAGGGCCGAATGAGCAGTTCTTC. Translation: CASSLQAGGPNEQFF.

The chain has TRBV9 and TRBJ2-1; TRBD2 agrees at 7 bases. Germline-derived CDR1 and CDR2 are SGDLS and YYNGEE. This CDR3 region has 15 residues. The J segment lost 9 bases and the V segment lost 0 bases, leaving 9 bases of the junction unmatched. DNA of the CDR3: TGTGCCAGCAGCGTAGGGGGCGGGAGTGTTGGTGAGCAGTTCTTC. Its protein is CASSVGGGSVGEQFF.